This T cell receptor (beta chain) was sequenced during a study of blood T cells in healthy people across ages. Between the trimmed V and J ends, which lost 4 bases and 2 bases, there was a span of 9 bases. Germline lookup yields CDR1 MNHEY and CDR2 SMNVEV (reference sequence). The CDR3 is 13 amino acids. Using a J-beta primer mix together with a sample-barcoded 5' primer, a second PCR was run for roughly 7 to 12 cycles. TCRdb analysed the 5' RACE reads with MiXCR anew, one entry per CDR3 protein. The sample holds 650,000 to 800,000 distinct CDR3 sequences, about 51% seen once. This clonotype was observed many times.

This TCR was recovered from an elderly woman in good health. Material for sequencing was blood. The chain couples TRBV27 to TRBJ2-7, with TRBD2 as a possible D gene (6 bases). For the CDR3, the DNA is TGTGCCAGCAGTTGGGGACTCACCTACGAGCAGTACTTC. This encodes CASSWGLTYEQYF.